A selection of T cell receptor beta chains follows, all from one sample in a study of radiotherapy plus CTLA-4 blockade in lung cancer. The method was immunoSEQ multiplex PCR; TCRdb's version includes in-frame clones alone and lacks a portion of them. This table holds about 94,000 clones, approximately 80% found once. Sequenced here: peripheral blood, sampled from a patient treated with radiotherapy plus ipilimumab. These receptors were collected from a human donor with non-small cell lung cancer that progressed on radiotherapy plus ipilimumab. Both conserved end residues are part of each CDR3. Each record gives: clone size, D gene, J gene, CDR3 length, V gene, CDR3 DNA, CDR3 protein. A D gene is named only where the DNA matches it firmly. Size is omitted from some rows. Given values are once, few, many or a class for expanded clones.

clone_size: once
d_call: -
j_call: TRBJ1-4
cdr3_length: 14
v_call: TRBV28
cdr3_nt: TGTGCCAGCAGGACGCAGGGGATGGGCGAAAAACTGTTTTTT
cdr3_aa: CASRTQGMGEKLFF

clone_size: -
d_call: TRBD2
j_call: TRBJ2-5
cdr3_length: 16
v_call: TRBV11-2
cdr3_nt: TGTGCCAGCAGCTGGGGGACTAGCGGGGGCCCGGAGACCCAGTACTTC
cdr3_aa: CASSWGTSGGPETQYF

clone_size: -
d_call: -
j_call: TRBJ1-5
cdr3_length: 15
v_call: TRBV19
cdr3_nt: TGTGCCAGTAGTACGAGCGGCCGGGGCAATCAGCCCCAGCATTTT
cdr3_aa: CASSTSGRGNQPQHF

clone_size: -
d_call: -
j_call: TRBJ2-6
cdr3_length: 16
v_call: TRBV30
cdr3_nt: TGTGCCTGGAGGATGCTGACCCCCTCTGGGGCCAACGTCCTGACTTTC
cdr3_aa: CAWRMLTPSGANVLTF

clone_size: -
d_call: TRBD1
j_call: TRBJ1-1
cdr3_length: 17
v_call: TRBV5-1
cdr3_nt: TGCGCCAGCAGCTTGGAAGGGGGCCGATGGGTGAACACTGAAGCTTTCTTT
cdr3_aa: CASSLEGGRWVNTEAFF

clone_size: -
d_call: -
j_call: TRBJ2-3
cdr3_length: 20
v_call: TRBV9
cdr3_nt: TGTGCCAGCAGCGTAGGATCTAGCCACAGCTCCGGGGGTTTCGCAGATACGCAGTATTTT
cdr3_aa: CASSVGSSHSSGGFADTQYF

clone_size: -
d_call: -
j_call: TRBJ2-3
cdr3_length: 13
v_call: TRBV6-1
cdr3_nt: TGTGCCAGCAGTGAATCACAGCAGGGTACGCAGTATTTT
cdr3_aa: CASSESQQGTQYF

clone_size: -
d_call: -
j_call: TRBJ2-7
cdr3_length: 14
v_call: TRBV6-6
cdr3_nt: TGTGCCAGCAGTTACGGCAGCCGGGACTACGAGCAGTACTTC
cdr3_aa: CASSYGSRDYEQYF

clone_size: few
d_call: TRBD2
j_call: TRBJ2-1
cdr3_length: 14
v_call: TRBV6-6
cdr3_nt: TGTGCCGGTGGCAAGGCGGGAGGTAACGATGAGCAGTTCTTC
cdr3_aa: CAGGKAGGNDEQFF

clone_size: -
d_call: -
j_call: TRBJ1-4
cdr3_length: 16
v_call: TRBV18
cdr3_nt: TGTGCCAGCTCACCACTATCAGGGAGGGCTAATGAAAAACTGTTTTTT
cdr3_aa: CASSPLSGRANEKLFF

clone_size: -
d_call: -
j_call: TRBJ1-1
cdr3_length: 11
v_call: TRBV5-6
cdr3_nt: TGTGCCAGCAGCTCTCGGACTGAAGCTTTCTTT
cdr3_aa: CASSSRTEAFF

clone_size: -
d_call: TRBD2
j_call: TRBJ2-3
cdr3_length: 14
v_call: TRBV28
cdr3_nt: TGTGCCAGCAGTTACGGGAGGGCAACAGATACGCAGTATTTT
cdr3_aa: CASSYGRATDTQYF

clone_size: -
d_call: -
j_call: TRBJ1-1
cdr3_length: 14
v_call: TRBV30
cdr3_nt: TGTGCCTGGAGCTCTATTGTTTCGTCCCGAGAAGCTTTCTTT
cdr3_aa: CAWSSIVSSREAFF

clone_size: few
d_call: TRBD2
j_call: TRBJ2-5
cdr3_length: 17
v_call: TRBV10-2
cdr3_nt: TGCGCCAGCAGTGATTTACGGAAGAGCGGGAACCAAGAGACCCAGTACTTC
cdr3_aa: CASSDLRKSGNQETQYF

clone_size: -
d_call: -
j_call: TRBJ1-4
cdr3_length: 15
v_call: TRBV28
cdr3_nt: TGTGCCAGCAGTTCGACAGCCGGGACTAATGAAAAACTGTTTTTT
cdr3_aa: CASSSTAGTNEKLFF

clone_size: -
d_call: TRBD2
j_call: TRBJ2-1
cdr3_length: 18
v_call: TRBV5-8
cdr3_nt: TGTGCCAGCAGCCTCCGGGTGACTAGCGGGAGGTCCTACAATGAGCAGTTCTTC
cdr3_aa: CASSLRVTSGRSYNEQFF

clone_size: -
d_call: -
j_call: TRBJ1-2
cdr3_length: 13
v_call: TRBV28
cdr3_nt: TGTGCCAGCAGTTTATATCCCTCCTATGGCTACACCTTC
cdr3_aa: CASSLYPSYGYTF

clone_size: -
d_call: -
j_call: TRBJ1-2
cdr3_length: 14
v_call: TRBV28
cdr3_nt: TGTGCCAGCAGTCTGGGACGGAGTGATTATGGCTACACCTTC
cdr3_aa: CASSLGRSDYGYTF

clone_size: once
d_call: -
j_call: TRBJ2-7
cdr3_length: 13
v_call: TRBV15
cdr3_nt: TGTGCCACCAGCGCCCGGACAGCATACGAGCAGTACTTC
cdr3_aa: CATSARTAYEQYF

clone_size: -
d_call: -
j_call: TRBJ2-1
cdr3_length: 12
v_call: TRBV5-1
cdr3_nt: TGCGCCAGCAGCTTTGCATGGAATGAGCAGTTCTTC
cdr3_aa: CASSFAWNEQFF

clone_size: -
d_call: -
j_call: TRBJ2-1
cdr3_length: 14
v_call: TRBV11-3
cdr3_nt: TGTGCCAGCAGCTTGGGAAGCTCCTACAATGAGCAGTTCTTC
cdr3_aa: CASSLGSSYNEQFF

clone_size: -
d_call: -
j_call: TRBJ1-5
cdr3_length: 15
v_call: TRBV4-1
cdr3_nt: TGCGCCAGCAGCCAATCGGAGAGTGTGGATCAGCCCCAGCATTTT
cdr3_aa: CASSQSESVDQPQHF

clone_size: once
d_call: TRBD2
j_call: TRBJ2-2
cdr3_length: 16
v_call: TRBV4-1
cdr3_nt: TGCGCCAGCAGCCGGCGGTTGACGGGAGGAACCGGGGAGCTGTTTTTT
cdr3_aa: CASSRRLTGGTGELFF

clone_size: -
d_call: TRBD1
j_call: TRBJ1-5
cdr3_length: 14
v_call: TRBV5-5
cdr3_nt: TGTGCCAGCAGCCCCCAGACAGGGGATCAGCCCCAGCATTTT
cdr3_aa: CASSPQTGDQPQHF

clone_size: -
d_call: TRBD2
j_call: TRBJ2-1
cdr3_length: 15
v_call: TRBV29-1
cdr3_nt: TGCAGCGTGGAAGGACTAGCGGGGGATTACAATGAGCAGTTCTTC
cdr3_aa: CSVEGLAGDYNEQFF

clone_size: -
d_call: TRBD1
j_call: TRBJ2-5
cdr3_length: 15
v_call: TRBV7-8
cdr3_nt: TGTGCCAGCAGCGTTAGGGACAGGGGGCAAGAGACCCAGTACTTC
cdr3_aa: CASSVRDRGQETQYF

clone_size: -
d_call: TRBD2
j_call: TRBJ2-5
cdr3_length: 16
v_call: TRBV27
cdr3_nt: TGTGCCAGCAGTTTTAGGAGAGCGGGAGGAAAAGAGACCCAGTACTTC
cdr3_aa: CASSFRRAGGKETQYF

clone_size: few
d_call: -
j_call: TRBJ2-6
cdr3_length: 14
v_call: TRBV28
cdr3_nt: TGTGCCAGCAGCCGTACCTCTGGGGCCAACGTCCTGACTTTC
cdr3_aa: CASSRTSGANVLTF

clone_size: -
d_call: -
j_call: TRBJ2-7
cdr3_length: 16
v_call: TRBV4-1
cdr3_nt: TGCGCCAGCAGCCCCCTGGCGCCGGATAGCTCCTACGAGCAGTACTTC
cdr3_aa: CASSPLAPDSSYEQYF

clone_size: -
d_call: -
j_call: TRBJ2-7
cdr3_length: 14
v_call: TRBV11-3
cdr3_nt: TGTGCCAGCAGCTTAGGGGAGGGGGCCTACGAGCAGTACTTC
cdr3_aa: CASSLGEGAYEQYF

clone_size: -
d_call: -
j_call: TRBJ2-3
cdr3_length: 16
v_call: TRBV15
cdr3_nt: TGTGCCACCAGCAGAGATGGGGGAGGGGGCCCAGATACGCAGTATTTT
cdr3_aa: CATSRDGGGGPDTQYF

clone_size: -
d_call: -
j_call: TRBJ2-2
cdr3_length: 15
v_call: TRBV14
cdr3_nt: TGTGCCAGCAGCCAAGACTCCTCTAGAACCGGGGAGCTGTTTTTT
cdr3_aa: CASSQDSSRTGELFF

clone_size: -
d_call: -
j_call: TRBJ2-3
cdr3_length: 15
v_call: TRBV5-6
cdr3_nt: TGTGCCAGCAGCCCACCGTGGCCTAGCACAGATACGCAGTATTTT
cdr3_aa: CASSPPWPSTDTQYF

clone_size: -
d_call: TRBD1
j_call: TRBJ1-5
cdr3_length: 13
v_call: TRBV29-1
cdr3_nt: TGCAGCGTCCGGACAGGGGGCGGACAGCCCCAGCATTTT
cdr3_aa: CSVRTGGGQPQHF

clone_size: once
d_call: TRBD1
j_call: TRBJ2-7
cdr3_length: 15
v_call: TRBV7-9
cdr3_nt: TGTGCCAGCAGCTCAACCGGGACAGGGGTCTACGAGCAGTACTTC
cdr3_aa: CASSSTGTGVYEQYF

clone_size: -
d_call: TRBD1
j_call: TRBJ2-4
cdr3_length: 16
v_call: TRBV5-1
cdr3_nt: TGCGCCAGCACCCGGGACAGAGCCGCGGCCAAAAACATTCAGTACTTC
cdr3_aa: CASTRDRAAAKNIQYF

clone_size: -
d_call: -
j_call: TRBJ2-7
cdr3_length: 14
v_call: TRBV6-5
cdr3_nt: TGTGCCAGCAGTTACCCGGCGGTGGAGGGCGAGCAGTACTTC
cdr3_aa: CASSYPAVEGEQYF

clone_size: -
d_call: -
j_call: TRBJ2-3
cdr3_length: 19
v_call: TRBV11-2
cdr3_nt: TGTGCCAGCCGAGTGGGTCGAGGCCTTACCCCTTCTAGCACAGATACGCAGTATTTT
cdr3_aa: CASRVGRGLTPSSTDTQYF

clone_size: -
d_call: -
j_call: TRBJ2-1
cdr3_length: 13
v_call: TRBV2
cdr3_nt: TGTGCCAGCAGTTCAAGCGGTCTCAATGAGCAGTTCTTC
cdr3_aa: CASSSSGLNEQFF

clone_size: -
d_call: TRBD1
j_call: TRBJ1-3
cdr3_length: 16
v_call: TRBV19
cdr3_nt: TGTGCCAGTACCCGGACAGGGGGTCCCTCTGGAAACACCATATATTTT
cdr3_aa: CASTRTGGPSGNTIYF

clone_size: -
d_call: TRBD1
j_call: TRBJ2-1
cdr3_length: 14
v_call: TRBV6-4
cdr3_nt: TGTGCCAGCAGCTCTACAGGGGATCTGAATGAGCAGTTCTTC
cdr3_aa: CASSSTGDLNEQFF

clone_size: -
d_call: TRBD1
j_call: TRBJ2-1
cdr3_length: 14
v_call: TRBV5-1
cdr3_nt: TGCGCCAGCTCACCCGGGACAGGGGACAATGAGCAGTTCTTC
cdr3_aa: CASSPGTGDNEQFF

clone_size: -
d_call: -
j_call: TRBJ1-4
cdr3_length: 13
v_call: TRBV5-6
cdr3_nt: TGTGCCAGCAGCGGGGGGACGTCCGAAAAACTGTTTTTT
cdr3_aa: CASSGGTSEKLFF

clone_size: few
d_call: TRBD1
j_call: TRBJ2-3
cdr3_length: 16
v_call: TRBV28
cdr3_nt: TGTGCCAGCAGTCCTTCCCAGGGGGCCGGCACAGATACGCAGTATTTT
cdr3_aa: CASSPSQGAGTDTQYF

clone_size: -
d_call: -
j_call: TRBJ1-5
cdr3_length: 14
v_call: TRBV7-6
cdr3_nt: TGTGCCAGCAGCGGCCCGGGAAGCAATCAGCCCCAGCATTTT
cdr3_aa: CASSGPGSNQPQHF

clone_size: -
d_call: -
j_call: TRBJ2-2
cdr3_length: 16
v_call: TRBV2
cdr3_nt: TGTGCCAGCAGTGAAGAGGTGCCGCTTTTAGGCGGGGAGCTGTTTTTT
cdr3_aa: CASSEEVPLLGGELFF

clone_size: -
d_call: TRBD2
j_call: TRBJ2-1
cdr3_length: 11
v_call: TRBV29-1
cdr3_nt: TGCAGCGCGACTAGCTTAAATGAGCAGTTCTTC
cdr3_aa: CSATSLNEQFF

clone_size: -
d_call: -
j_call: TRBJ1-3
cdr3_length: 16
v_call: TRBV2
cdr3_nt: TGTGCCAGCAGTGTTGACAGCCCTCGCGCTGGAAACACCATATATTTT
cdr3_aa: CASSVDSPRAGNTIYF

clone_size: once
d_call: -
j_call: TRBJ2-5
cdr3_length: 12
v_call: TRBV30
cdr3_nt: TGTGCCTGGAGTGGATTCCAAGAGACCCAGTACTTC
cdr3_aa: CAWSGFQETQYF

clone_size: -
d_call: TRBD2
j_call: TRBJ2-5
cdr3_length: 15
v_call: TRBV2
cdr3_nt: TGTGCCAGCAGTGAATCTAGCGGGACTCAAGAGACCCAGTACTTC
cdr3_aa: CASSESSGTQETQYF

clone_size: -
d_call: TRBD2
j_call: TRBJ2-2
cdr3_length: 16
v_call: TRBV27
cdr3_nt: TGTGCCAGCAGTTGGGGACTAGCGGGTAACACCGGGGAGCTGTTTTTT
cdr3_aa: CASSWGLAGNTGELFF

clone_size: -
d_call: TRBD1
j_call: TRBJ2-5
cdr3_length: 14
v_call: TRBV2
cdr3_nt: TGTGCCAGCAAGACCGACAGGGGCAGGGAGACCCAGTACTTC
cdr3_aa: CASKTDRGRETQYF

clone_size: once
d_call: -
j_call: TRBJ1-1
cdr3_length: 13
v_call: TRBV6-5
cdr3_nt: TGTGCCAGCAGTACTCGGGACCGGCGCGAGGCTTTCTTT
cdr3_aa: CASSTRDRREAFF

clone_size: -
d_call: -
j_call: TRBJ2-1
cdr3_length: 13
v_call: TRBV6-1
cdr3_nt: TGTGCCAGCAGTGACAACTCCTACAATGAGCAGTTCTTC
cdr3_aa: CASSDNSYNEQFF